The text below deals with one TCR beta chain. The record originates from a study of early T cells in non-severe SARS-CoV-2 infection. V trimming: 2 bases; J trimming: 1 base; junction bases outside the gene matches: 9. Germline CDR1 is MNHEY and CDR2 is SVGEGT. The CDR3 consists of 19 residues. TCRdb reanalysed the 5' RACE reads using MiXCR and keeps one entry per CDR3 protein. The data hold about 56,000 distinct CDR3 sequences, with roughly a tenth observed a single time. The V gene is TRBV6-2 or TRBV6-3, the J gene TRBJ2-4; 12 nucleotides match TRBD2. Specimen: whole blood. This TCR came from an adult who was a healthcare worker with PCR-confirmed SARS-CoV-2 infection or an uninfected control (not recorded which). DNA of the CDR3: TGTGCCAGCAGTTACGGACTAGCGGGACTCCCAACGGCCAAAAACATTCAGTACTTC. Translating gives CASSYGLAGLPTAKNIQYF.